Reported below is one T cell receptor beta chain. Participants were placed into cohorts based on the clinical history they reported. Generated by immunoSEQ multiplex PCR, the TCRdb table keeps only in-frame clones and is missing some. In the table there are a few hundred thousand clones, around 87% of which are singletons. These data belong to a study of blood T cell repertoires in COVID-19. Study overall: Acute and convalescent COVID-19 specimens originated in the United States, Italy and Spain. PBMCs, B-cell-depleted T cells, or T cells provided the cDNA or gDNA that made up the material.

Trimming removed 6 bases from V and 9 bases from J, with 21 bases in between. The germline V gene has CDR1 SGHTA and CDR2 FQGNSA. This CDR3 is built from 15 residues. This chain joins TRBV7-2 and TRBJ2-1; possible D gene TRBD2, 6 bases. The sequence came from a middle-aged woman who had recovered from COVID-19. The sample taken for sequencing was PBMCs or T cells enriched from blood (not recorded which). The CDR3 here is CASRVGGTAGGEQFF. The CDR3 DNA sequence: TGTGCCAGCAGGGTTGGCGGGACCGCCGGGGGTGAGCAGTTCTTC. The full variable domain, completed using reference TRBV7-2 and TRBJ2-1, is GAGVSQSPSNKVTEKGKDVELRCDPISGHTALYWYRQSLGQGLEFLIYFQGNSAPDKSGLPSDRFSAERTGGSVSTLTIQRTQQEDSAVYLCASRVGGTAGGEQFFGPGTRLTVL.